One sample yielded the 21 T cell receptor beta chains listed below, sequenced in a study of cytomegalovirus exposure and HLA in healthy donors (dated by TCRdb to the late 2010s). Library construction relied on the immunoSEQ multiplex PCR assay. Sourced from immuneACCESS, this table was stored by TCRdb with only in-frame sequences that have V and J called. A share of the clones is absent; for the studies checked, an unresolved V gene accounts for under half, and the remainder has no known explanation. The sample table shows 180,000 or so clones, and approximately 86% are seen once. More than 5.5% of the sample comes from the top ten. The sample taken for sequencing was PBMCs. These receptors originate from a man between 25 and 39 years old in good health and CMV-seropositive.

The chain joins TRBV11-2 to TRBJ2-7, with D unresolved. This CDR3 spans 13 amino acids. The germline V and J ends were trimmed by 5 bases and 0 bases, with 8 bases remaining between them. CDR1 is SGHAT, CDR2 FQNNGV, per germline. The chain's CDR3 is CASSQLRSYEQYF. The CDR3 nucleotides are TGTGCCAGCAGCCAACTGCGCTCCTACGAGCAGTACTTC.

In this sample, this clone turned up once. This chain uses TRBV6-6 with TRBJ2-1; 9 bases map to TRBD2. CDR1 is MNHNY and CDR2 is SVGAGI in the germline V gene (reference sequence). This CDR3 has 16 amino acids. The trim removed 7 bases at V and 1 base at J, leaving 8 bases unmatched. The DNA for the CDR3 is TGTGCCAGCATCCTAAGAGCGGGAGGATCCTACAATGAGCAGTTCTTC. This translates into CASILRAGGSYNEQFF.

The chain recombines TRBV7-9 with TRBJ2-7; D not certain. The CDR3 is 13 residues long. The V gene lost 2 bases and the J gene lost 2 bases, with 7 bases spanning the gap. Germline CDR1 SEHNR, CDR2 FQNEAQ (reference sequence). The CDR3 region is CASSLQPAYEQYF. The CDR3 nucleotides are TGTGCCAGCAGCTTACAGCCCGCCTACGAGCAGTACTTC.

This clone appeared a single time. This rearrangement joins TRBV5-6 to TRBJ2-7; 9 bases agree with TRBD2. Germline V gene data show CDR1 as SGHDT and CDR2 as YYEEEE. V gave up 0 bases and J gave up 3 bases; unmatched junction bases: 7. This CDR3 is built from 16 residues. CDR3 nucleotides: TGTGCCAGCAGCTTGGCTAGCGGGACTATATTCTACGAGCAGTACTTC. Translated, it gives CASSLASGTIFYEQYF.

This clone was seen only a few times. This sample also contains other DNA sequences that code for the same CDR3. The chain carries TRBV18 and TRBJ2-5; D ambiguous. The CDR3 sequence is 11 residues long. Germline CDR1 is KGHSH and CDR2 is LQKENI. The germline V and J ends were trimmed by 3 bases and 1 base, with 0 bases remaining between them. As DNA, the CDR3 is TGTGCCAGCTCACCCCAAGAGACCCAGTACTTC. Translation gives CASSPQETQYF.

This chain connects TRBV7-7 to TRBJ2-5; 15 nucleotides match TRBD2. Germline V gene sequence: CDR1 SSHAT, CDR2 FNYEAQ (reference sequence). Trimming cost V 5 bases and J 5 bases; bases outside gene matches: 9. CDR3 length: 17 amino acids. The CDR3 DNA sequence: TGTGCCAGCAGCGGGACTAGCGGGGGGTGGGGTTCGGAGACCCAGTACTTC. Its protein is CASSGTSGGWGSETQYF.

The V call is TRBV6-4, the J call TRBJ2-2; D perhaps matches TRBD1 (6 bases). Between the trimmed V and J ends, which lost 6 bases and 2 bases, there was a span of 10 bases. The length of the CDR3 is 14 residues. Germline V lookup: CDR1 MRHNA, CDR2 SNTAGT. CDR3: CASRPGQNTGELFF. The CDR3, as DNA: TGTGCCAGCAGACCGGGACAAAACACCGGGGAGCTGTTTTTT.

This clone was seen a few times. J is TRBJ2-1 and V is TRBV6-5; weak D call: TRBD1 (6 bases). There are 14 residues in the CDR3. V lost 5 bases and J lost 10, with 18 bases in between. Germline V gene lookup returns CDR1 MNHEY and CDR2 SVGAGI. This chain's CDR3 is CASSEFRGHPEQFF. CDR3 nucleotides: TGTGCCAGCAGTGAATTCCGGGGACACCCCGAGCAGTTCTTC.

The CDR3 DNA follows: TGCAGCGTTACGAGGGGACAAGAGACCCAGTACTTC. Encoded protein: CSVTRGQETQYF. The chain couples TRBV29-1 to TRBJ2-5, with D perhaps TRBD1 or TRBD2 (5 bases each). V lost 5 bases to trimming and J lost 2 bases, with 9 bases between them. From germline, CDR1 is SQVTM and CDR2 ANQGSEA. The CDR3 contains 12 residues. Drawing the rest from reference TRBV29-1 and TRBJ2-5, the complete variable domain is SAVISQKPSRDICQRGTSLTIQCQVDSQVTMMFWYRQQPGQSLTLIATANQGSEATYESGFVIDKFPISRPNLTFSTLTVSNMSPEDSSIYLCSVTRGQETQYFGPGTRLLVL.

CDR3 DNA: TGCGCCACCGACAGCTCCGAACCAGATACGCAGTATTTT. It encodes CATDSSEPDTQYF. The chain recombines TRBV10-1 with TRBJ2-3; tentatively, D is TRBD1 (5 bases). CDR3 length: 13 residues. The germline V and J ends were trimmed by 10 bases and 4 bases, with 15 bases remaining between them. Per germline, CDR1 WNHNN and CDR2 SYGVQD (reference sequence).

The CDR3: CAWSSGLAGPTDTQYF. CDR3 bases: TGTGCCTGGAGTTCCGGACTAGCGGGCCCCACAGATACGCAGTATTTT. The V call is TRBV30, the J call TRBJ2-3; 11 bases match TRBD2. The V gene's germline CDR1 is GTSNPN and CDR2 SVGIG (reference sequence). The CDR3 is 16 residues long. After removal of 2 bases from V and 2 bases from J, the junction contained 6 bases not matched to a gene.

V is TRBV9 and J is TRBJ2-3, with D hard to call. There are 15 residues in the CDR3. Germline lookup yields CDR1 SGDLS and CDR2 YYNGEE. The V end was cut by 3 bases, the J end by 2 bases, with 13 bases between. CDR3 sequence reads: CASSGGVNPTDTQYF. As DNA, the CDR3 is TGTGCCAGCAGCGGTGGGGTGAACCCCACAGATACGCAGTATTTT.

This chain uses TRBV2 with TRBJ2-6; TRBD1 agrees at 7 bases. J lost 2 bases, V lost 0 bases, and 10 bases had no gene match. Germline V gene data show CDR1 as SNHLY and CDR2 as FYNNEI. The CDR3 contains 19 residues. CDR3 nucleotide sequence: TGTGCCAGCAGTGAAGCGCAGGGGGTACGTCTACCTGGGGCCAACGTCCTGACTTTC. Translation: CASSEAQGVRLPGANVLTF.

This chain joins TRBV9 and TRBJ2-7; 7 bases are a match to TRBD1. The V gene's germline CDR1 is SGDLS and CDR2 YYNGEE. The CDR3 is made up of 15 amino acids. V shed 0 bases, J shed 5 bases, and the junction held 8 bases outside the gene matches. CDR3 sequence reads: CASSVEGAGTNEQYF. DNA for the CDR3: TGTGCCAGCAGCGTAGAGGGGGCAGGGACAAACGAGCAGTACTTC.

V usage is TRBV10-3 and J usage is TRBJ2-7; no definite D call. Germline V gene sequence: CDR1 ENHRY, CDR2 SYGVKD. V shed 8 bases and J shed 0 bases, with 11 bases lying between them. The CDR3 loop spans 13 amino acids. Written as DNA, the CDR3 is TGTGCCATCCAGACGGAGAGCTCCTACGAGCAGTACTTC. Translation gives CAIQTESSYEQYF.

V gene TRBV18 combines with J gene TRBJ2-2; D is perhaps TRBD1 (6 bases). This CDR3 contains 15 residues. Germline lookup yields CDR1 KGHSH and CDR2 LQKENI. Trimming cost V 5 bases and J 1 base, with 11 bases left between them. The CDR3 loop is CASSSQQGNTGELFF. CDR3 nucleotide sequence: TGTGCCAGCTCATCACAACAGGGGAACACCGGGGAGCTGTTTTTT.

The chain couples TRBV4-3 to TRBJ1-2; tentatively, D is TRBD1 (6 bases). Germline CDR1 LGHNA, CDR2 YSLEER. The V end was cut by 0 bases, the J end by 4 bases, with 12 bases between. The CDR3 runs to 15 residues. The CDR3 reads CASSQERQVRYGYTF. In nucleotides, the CDR3 is TGCGCCAGCAGCCAAGAAAGACAGGTCCGCTATGGCTACACCTTC.

The chain carries TRBV5-8 and TRBJ1-5, with no clear D. V gave up 0 bases and J gave up 0 bases, with 13 bases separating them. The CDR3 loop spans 17 amino acids. CDR1 and CDR2 from the germline V gene are SGHTS and YDEGEE. CDR3 region: CASSLAPRTDSNQPQHF. CDR3 nucleotide sequence: TGTGCCAGCAGCTTGGCCCCGAGAACAGATAGCAATCAGCCCCAGCATTTT.

The chain couples TRBV18 to TRBJ2-7; 8 nucleotides line up with TRBD1. The CDR3 consists of 15 residues. Looked up from germline, CDR1 is KGHSH and CDR2 is LQKENI. After removal of 3 bases from V and 9 bases from J, the junction contained 13 bases not matched to a gene. CDR3 region: CASSPPGTGAFGQYF. For the CDR3, the DNA is TGTGCCAGCTCACCCCCCGGGACAGGAGCCTTTGGGCAGTACTTC.

V is TRBV6-1 and J is TRBJ2-2; 14 bases map to TRBD2. Per the germline V gene, CDR1 is MNHNS and CDR2 is SASEGT. The J segment lost 4 bases and the V segment lost 0 bases, leaving 4 bases of the junction unmatched. This CDR3 is 18 amino acids long. The CDR3 protein is CASSEAWGLAGATGELFF. The CDR3 DNA sequence: TGTGCCAGCAGTGAAGCATGGGGACTAGCGGGAGCCACCGGGGAGCTGTTTTTT.

For the CDR3, the DNA is TGTGCCAGCAGGCCCGGGACAGGGGCAGATACGCAGTATTTT. Its protein product is CASRPGTGADTQYF. V gene TRBV6-5 combines with J gene TRBJ2-3; 10 bases match TRBD1. Looked up from germline, CDR1 is MNHEY and CDR2 is SVGAGI. Germline trimming cut 6 bases from V and 4 bases from J; bases unmatched to any gene: 4. The CDR3 runs 14 residues.